The present TCR beta chain was sequenced within a study of blood T cell repertoires in COVID-19. As for the study in general: The United States, Italy and Spain provided the acute and convalescent COVID-19 samples. T cells, B-cell-depleted T cells, or PBMCs supplied cDNA or gDNA.

Source study methods: Estimation of nucleated cell counts relied on the amplification of reference gene primers. Assay used: immunoSEQ multiplex PCR; TCRdb lists only in-frame clones, some missing. D and trimming were read from the DNA, whereas the V and J calls and clone size are those reported in that table. Among approximately 190,000 clones, 87% were seen once, and the ten largest hold roughly 21%. V was clipped by 0 bases and J by 5 bases, with 13 bases between them. CDR1 and CDR2 from the germline V gene are KGHDR and SFDVKD. This CDR3 comprises 15 residues. The chain joins TRBV24-1 to TRBJ2-7; TRBD1 might be the D (5 bases). Source material: peripheral blood. This receptor was identified in a man aged 55 to 69 with active or convalescent COVID-19. CDR3 region: CATSDLPHRQHEQYF. The CDR3 DNA reads TGTGCCACCAGTGATTTGCCCCACAGGCAGCACGAGCAGTACTTC.